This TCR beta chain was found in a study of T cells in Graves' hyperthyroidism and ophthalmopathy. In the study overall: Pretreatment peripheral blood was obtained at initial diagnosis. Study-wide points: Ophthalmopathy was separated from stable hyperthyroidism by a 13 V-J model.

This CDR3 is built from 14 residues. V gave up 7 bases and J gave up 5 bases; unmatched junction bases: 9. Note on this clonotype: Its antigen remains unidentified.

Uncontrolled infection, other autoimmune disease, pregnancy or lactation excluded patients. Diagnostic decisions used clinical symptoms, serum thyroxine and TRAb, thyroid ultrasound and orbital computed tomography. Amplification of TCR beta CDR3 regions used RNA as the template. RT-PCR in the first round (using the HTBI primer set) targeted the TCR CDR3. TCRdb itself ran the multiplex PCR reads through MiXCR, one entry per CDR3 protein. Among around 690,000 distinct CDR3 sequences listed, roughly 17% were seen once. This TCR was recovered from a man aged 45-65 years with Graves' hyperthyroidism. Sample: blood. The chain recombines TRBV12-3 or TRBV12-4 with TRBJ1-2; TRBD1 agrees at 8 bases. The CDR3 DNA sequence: TGTGCCAGCATCCAGGGTCAGGGGGCTTATGGCTACACCTTC. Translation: CASIQGQGAYGYTF.